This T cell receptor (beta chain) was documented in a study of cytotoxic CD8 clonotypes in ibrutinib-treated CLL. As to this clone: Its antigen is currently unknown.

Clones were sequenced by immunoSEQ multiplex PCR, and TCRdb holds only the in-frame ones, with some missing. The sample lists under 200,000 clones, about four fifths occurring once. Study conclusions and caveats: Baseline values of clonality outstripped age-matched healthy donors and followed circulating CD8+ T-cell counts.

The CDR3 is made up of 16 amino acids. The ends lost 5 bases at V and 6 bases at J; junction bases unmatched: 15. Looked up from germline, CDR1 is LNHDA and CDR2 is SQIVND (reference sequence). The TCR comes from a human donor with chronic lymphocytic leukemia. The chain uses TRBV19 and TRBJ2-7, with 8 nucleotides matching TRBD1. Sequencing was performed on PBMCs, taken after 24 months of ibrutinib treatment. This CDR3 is CASSPRPFAGGAEQYF. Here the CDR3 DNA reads TGTGCCAGTAGTCCCCGACCTTTTGCAGGGGGCGCCGAGCAGTACTTC.